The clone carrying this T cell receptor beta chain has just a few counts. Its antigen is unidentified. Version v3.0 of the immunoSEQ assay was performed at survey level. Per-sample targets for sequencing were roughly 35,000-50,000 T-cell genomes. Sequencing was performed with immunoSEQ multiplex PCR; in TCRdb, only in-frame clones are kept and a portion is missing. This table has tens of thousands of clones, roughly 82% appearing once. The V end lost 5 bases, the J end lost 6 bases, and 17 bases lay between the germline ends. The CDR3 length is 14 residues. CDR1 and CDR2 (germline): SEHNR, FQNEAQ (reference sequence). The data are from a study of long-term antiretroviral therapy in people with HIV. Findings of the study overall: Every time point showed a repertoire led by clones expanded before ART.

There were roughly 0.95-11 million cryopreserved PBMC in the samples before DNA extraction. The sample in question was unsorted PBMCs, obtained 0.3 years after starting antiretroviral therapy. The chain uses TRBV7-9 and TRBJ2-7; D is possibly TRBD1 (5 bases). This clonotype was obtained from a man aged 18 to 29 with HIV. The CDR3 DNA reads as TGTGCCAGCAGCCCGAACAGGCACCCTGGCGAGCAGTACTTC. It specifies CASSPNRHPGEQYF.